The 25 T cell receptor beta chains below were found in one sample sequenced in a study of blood T cells in healthy people across ages. It was with a sample-barcoded 5' primer and a J-beta primer mix that a second PCR of about 7 to 12 cycles was run. TCRdb independently ran MiXCR on the 5' RACE reads; one entry per CDR3 protein. The sample lists around 520,000 distinct CDR3 sequences; about 28% were seen once. These data also featured in a second study, about T cells of mothers and their children.

Sample: blood. The source of these receptors is a boy younger than 10 in good health.

The V and J genes are TRBV20-1 and TRBJ1-5; possibly TRBD1 for D (5 bases). The CDR3 is 17 amino acids. Trimming shortened V by 0 bases and J by 4 bases, and 19 bases separated the two germline ends. Germline lookup yields CDR1 DFQATT and CDR2 SNEGSKA (reference sequence). This CDR3 is CSARDPSYDGANQPQHF. The CDR3 coding sequence is TGCAGTGCTAGAGATCCGTCCTACGACGGGGCGAATCAGCCCCAGCATTTT.

This clonotype was seen more than once but under ten times. The conserved final phenylalanine or tryptophan is absent from the CDR3, which likely points to a read error. This chain links TRBV6-5 with TRBJ1-1; D not certain. V dropped 7 bases and J dropped 7 bases, with 13 bases sitting between them. The CDR3 length is 12 residues. From germline, CDR1 is MNHEY and CDR2 SVGAGI. The CDR3 region is CASNPRTGEAFS. CDR3 bases: TGTGCCAGCAACCCCCGGACGGGTGAAGCTTTCTCT.

This sequence joins TRBV15 and TRBJ1-1; possibly TRBD1 for D (5 bases). Trimming took 0 bases from V and 7 from J, leaving 12 bases between them. Germline values: CDR1 LNHNV, CDR2 YYDKDF (reference sequence). This CDR3 contains 14 residues. CDR3 residues: CATSREGGFVEAFF. The CDR3, as DNA: TGTGCCACCAGCAGAGAGGGGGGTTTTGTTGAAGCTTTCTTT.

Only a few counts were recorded for this clonotype. The CDR3 bases are TGTGCCAGCAGCCGCACCGGACGGCGAAATGAAAAACTGTTTTTT. It translates to CASSRTGRRNEKLFF. The chain combines TRBV13 with TRBJ1-4, with D uncertain. This CDR3 has 15 residues. V was pared by 5 bases and J by 5 bases, with 15 bases between. In germline, CDR1 is PRHDT, CDR2 FYEKMQ (reference sequence).

This clonotype occurred a few times. The chain combines TRBV21-1 with TRBJ1-5; the DNA was not used to check the table's D call, TRBD1. TRBV21-1 is listed as a pseudogene. The CDR3 has 17 amino acids. Here the CDR3 DNA reads TGTGCCAGCAGCAAAAAACATCGGACGGGGATGAGACAGCCCCAGCATTTT. Its translation is CASSKKHRTGMRQPQHF.

The chain combines TRBV5-4 with TRBJ2-1; a possible D gene is TRBD1 (6 bases). The CDR3 extends over 17 amino acids. V was shortened by 0 bases and J by 0 bases, with 13 bases between the two germline ends. Germline values: CDR1 SGHNT, CDR2 YYREEE (reference sequence). The DNA for the CDR3 is TGTGCCAGCAGCTTGGAGGGGGTCAGATACTCCTACAATGAGCAGTTCTTC. Amino acid sequence: CASSLEGVRYSYNEQFF.

V and J are TRBV13 and TRBJ2-5; D gene uncertain. Trimming shortened V by 1 base and J by 1 base, and 7 bases separated the two germline ends. The CDR3 has 14 residues. In germline, CDR1 is PRHDT, CDR2 FYEKMQ (reference sequence). CDR3 amino acids: CASSLASAQETQYF. CDR3 DNA sequence: TGTGCCAGCAGCTTAGCAAGCGCCCAAGAGACCCAGTACTTC.

The rearrangement links TRBV27 to TRBJ1-5, with 8 bases aligning to TRBD1. Germline V gene sequence: CDR1 MNHEY, CDR2 SMNVEV (reference sequence). This CDR3 contains 15 residues. The ends lost 2 bases at V and 6 bases at J; junction bases unmatched: 6. CDR3 in amino acids: CASSLKGQAFQPQHF. The CDR3 nucleotides are TGTGCCAGCAGTTTAAAGGGACAGGCATTTCAGCCCCAGCATTTT.

This sequence joins TRBV7-2 and TRBJ2-5; TRBD2 aligns across 7 bases. The V gene's germline CDR1 is SGHTA and CDR2 FQGNSA. This CDR3 is built from 14 residues. The trim removed 7 bases at V and 2 bases at J, leaving 7 bases unmatched. The CDR3 reads CASTRAGVQETQYF. CDR3 coding DNA: TGTGCCAGCACCCGTGCGGGAGTACAAGAGACCCAGTACTTC.

There are a few counts of this clonotype. This chain links TRBV19 with TRBJ2-2, with 9 nucleotides matching TRBD1. CDR1 and CDR2 (germline): LNHDA, SQIVND (reference sequence). Unmatched junction bases numbered 10, after V lost 3 bases and J lost 5 bases. The CDR3 loop spans 17 amino acids. The CDR3 DNA reads TGTGCCAGTAGTATCCGCTCGACAGGGGGAATGACCGGGGAGCTGTTTTTT. It codes for CASSIRSTGGMTGELFF.

The CDR3 bases are TGTGCCAGCAGCTTGGTCTGGAGGGAAGAACTGTTTTTT. Translating gives CASSLVWREELFF. The rearrangement joins TRBV11-2 to TRBJ1-4; D uncertain. This CDR3 comprises 13 residues. Trimming left V 3 bases short and J 12 bases short, with 14 bases between. CDR1 and CDR2 (germline): SGHAT, FQNNGV.

The chain has TRBV7-8 and TRBJ2-5, with D perhaps matching TRBD1 or TRBD2 (6 bases each). The CDR3 contains 17 residues. CDR1 and CDR2 (germline): SGHVS, FQNEAQ. V lost 6 bases and J lost 4, with 24 bases in between. The CDR3 bases are TGTGCCAGCAGTTACGGGCGTGGGGGGCGCCCCGGAGAGACCCAGTACTTC. It codes for CASSYGRGGRPGETQYF.

The V call is TRBV5-1, the J call TRBJ2-5; maybe TRBD1 (5 bases). Trimming cost V 3 bases and J 5 bases, with 17 bases left between them. This CDR3 has 15 amino acids. The germline CDR1 and CDR2 sequences are SGHRS and YFSETQ. CDR3 amino acids: CASSSRQGHEETQYF. The CDR3 DNA reads as TGCGCCAGCAGCTCAAGGCAGGGTCACGAGGAGACCCAGTACTTC. The full variable domain, rest sourced from reference TRBV5-1 and TRBJ2-5, is KAGVTQTPRYLIKTRGQQVTLSCSPISGHRSVSWYQQTPGQGLQFLFEYFSETQRNKGNFPGRFSGRQFSNSRSEMNVSTLELGDSALYLCASSSRQGHEETQYFGPGTRLLVL.

The sample holds a few counts of this clonotype. The CDR3 bases are TGCAGTGCTAGGCCCGGGACTAGCGGCCTAGGCGAGCAGTACTTC. Encoded protein: CSARPGTSGLGEQYF. V is TRBV20-1 and J is TRBJ2-7, with 11 bases identical to TRBD2. V lost 3 bases and J lost 6; bases outside the gene matches: 10. CDR1 and CDR2 (germline): DFQATT, SNEGSKA (reference sequence). The CDR3 sequence is 15 residues long.

The chain is built from TRBV4-1 and TRBJ1-1, with 9 bases lining up with TRBD1. V lost 2 bases and J lost 3; bases outside the gene matches: 4. The CDR3 is 15 amino acids. CDR1 is MGHRA and CDR2 is YSYEKL in the germline V gene. The CDR3, as DNA: TGCGCCAGCAGCCAAATCCGGGACAGGGACACTGAAGCTTTCTTT. The encoded protein is CASSQIRDRDTEAFF.

This clonotype has more than one count but fewer than ten. This chain connects TRBV24-1 to TRBJ2-3; tentatively, D is TRBD1 (5 bases). V lost 4 bases and J lost 7, with 14 bases in between. The germline gives CDR1 KGHDR, CDR2 SFDVKD. The CDR3 consists of 14 residues. CDR3 sequence: CATSEEGVHHTQYF. The CDR3 DNA follows: TGTGCCACCAGTGAGGAAGGGGTTCACCATACGCAGTATTTT.

This clonotype was seen only a few times. The rearrangement links TRBV29-1 to TRBJ2-3; D is perhaps TRBD2 (7 bases). Germline lookup yields CDR1 SQVTM and CDR2 ANQGSEA. CDR3 length: 14 residues. V dropped 3 bases and J dropped 5 bases, with 15 bases sitting between them. The DNA for the CDR3 is TGCAGCGTTGAGGTCCGGAGGGGGGGAGATACGCAGTATTTT. Its protein is CSVEVRRGGDTQYF.

This clonotype was seen a few times. CDR3 region: CASRPTGLGSPLHF. CDR3 nucleotide sequence: TGTGCCAGCAGACCAACAGGGCTCGGCTCACCCCTCCACTTT. J is TRBJ1-6 and V is TRBV6-6; D might be TRBD1 (6 bases). CDR1 is MNHNY, CDR2 SVGAGI, per germline (reference sequence). The CDR3 is 14 amino acids. Trimming took off 6 bases at V and 10 bases at J, with 16 bases between the two ends.

This clonotype was seen more than once but under ten times. This chain connects TRBV7-9 to TRBJ2-1; the match to TRBD2 covers 8 bases. This CDR3 has 12 amino acids. V was clipped by 3 bases and J by 16 bases; unmatched bases: 8. The germline V gene has CDR1 SEHNR and CDR2 FQNEAQ (reference sequence). The CDR3 protein is CASSLEAGDRFF. CDR3 bases: TGTGCCAGCAGCTTGGAAGCGGGGGACCGTTTCTTC.

This clonotype was seen a handful of times. V and J are TRBV5-5 and TRBJ1-5; D not certain. Trimming left V 3 bases short and J 1 base short, with 17 bases between. Germline lookup yields CDR1 SGHKS and CDR2 YYEKEE (reference sequence). CDR3 length equals 17 residues. DNA of the CDR3: TGTGCCAGCAGCTGGACGGGGATCGGCGGGAGCAATCAGCCCCAGCATTTT. Its protein is CASSWTGIGGSNQPQHF.

Only a few counts were recorded for this clonotype. The chain uses TRBV12-3 or TRBV12-4 and TRBJ2-4; no reliable D call. Trimming stripped 5 bases from V and 6 bases from J, with 14 bases between. The CDR3 totals 14 residues. This CDR3 is CASSLDTRANIQYF. For the CDR3, the DNA is TGTGCCAGCAGTCTAGACACCCGGGCAAACATTCAGTACTTC.

The chain is built from TRBV29-1 and TRBJ2-5, with no clear D. The V gene's germline CDR1 is SQVTM and CDR2 ANQGSEA. This CDR3 has 11 amino acids. V was trimmed by 8 bases and J by 3 bases, leaving 10 bases between them. CDR3 sequence reads: CSLAVKETQYF. The CDR3 region has the DNA TGCAGCCTTGCCGTCAAAGAGACCCAGTACTTC.

The chain uses TRBV6-2 or TRBV6-3 and TRBJ2-5; 7 nucleotides align to TRBD2. Gene TRBJ2-1 matches the end of the DNA better, so the J call may be wrong. Germline values: CDR1 MNHEY, CDR2 SVGEGT. CDR3 length: 15 residues. CDR3 sequence: CASTFTGGYYNEQFF. CDR3 coding DNA: TGTGCCAGCACCTTCACGGGAGGCTACTACAATGAGCAGTTCTTC.

This clonotype was seen ten or more times. One junction end does not reproduce the germline sequence, and a read error may be involved. The rearrangement uses TRBV7-2 and TRBJ2-7, with 11 bases that match TRBD2. Germline lookup yields CDR1 SGHTA and CDR2 FQGNSA. The CDR3 is 14 residues long. CDR3 in amino acids: CASSLAGGAYEQYF. CDR3 in DNA: TGCGCCAGCAGCCTAGCGGGAGGAGCCTACGAGCAGTACTTC.

V gene TRBV9 combines with J gene TRBJ1-2, with D possibly TRBD1 on 5 matching bases. This CDR3 spans 18 amino acids. From germline, CDR1 is SGDLS and CDR2 YYNGEE. V was shortened by 0 bases and J by 0 bases, with 18 bases between the two germline ends. CDR3 region: CASSVAPQGRRTNYGYTF. Written as DNA, the CDR3 is TGTGCCAGCAGCGTAGCTCCGCAGGGAAGGAGGACTAACTATGGCTACACCTTC.